The sequence of this T cell receptor (beta chain) was determined in a study of cytomegalovirus exposure and HLA in healthy donors. Study in general: In a later analysis, the 120 or so validation repertoires were reported to have used the same platform as the 666 first-cohort repertoires.

Trimming at V came to 4 bases and at J to 3 bases, leaving 14 bases not matched to a gene. CDR1 is SGHTA and CDR2 is FQGTGA in the germline V gene. The CDR3 is made up of 17 amino acids. Study-level findings and limits: As was reported, the classifier diagnosed cytomegalovirus status with high specificity and sensitivity. Most TCR sequences were rare, but some public TCRs occurred in many donors. In a later analysis, first-cohort TCR clusters were found to tend to co-occur in the 95 to 150 validation repertoires.

This clone was seen once. Its cognate antigen is unknown. TCRdb keeps only in-frame clones here, not all; method: immunoSEQ multiplex PCR. The top ten clones hold about 2.3% of a sample with roughly 150,000 clones, around four fifths of them seen once. V is TRBV7-3 and J is TRBJ2-5, with TRBD1 identical over 7 bases. The source of this sequence is a man aged 30 to 39 in good health and CMV-seropositive. Sequencing was performed on PBMCs. DNA for the CDR3: TGTGCCAGCAGCTCAATATCCGGGACAGCCGGGGAAGAGACCCAGTACTTC. It specifies CASSSISGTAGEETQYF.